This T cell receptor (beta chain) appears in the sequencing data of a study of high-grade serous ovarian cancer treatment subgroups. About the study: Mean per sample: approximately 13,000 reads, 6,500 to 9,000 unique TCR beta rearrangements. Study conclusions and caveats: TCR relatedness rose with neoantigen level and trended with mutation load.

Regarding this clone: What it binds is unknown.

Tumor tissue was taken before any definitive surgery or chemotherapy was given. The CDR3 contains 15 residues. Trimming removed 5 bases from V and 1 base from J; junction bases left unmatched: 4. Looked up from germline, CDR1 is SEHNR and CDR2 is FQNEAQ (reference sequence). The data were produced by immunoSEQ multiplex PCR, yet TCRdb's version contains in-frame clones alone and is incomplete. The sample has more than 1,500 clones; 65% to 85% are singletons. Sample: tumor tissue. This sequence was found in a human donor with high-grade serous ovarian cancer. V and J are TRBV7-9 and TRBJ2-3, with 9 positions matching TRBD1. The DNA for the CDR3 is TGTGCCAGCAGCAACCGGGACAGGGGCACAGATACGCAGTATTTT. This gives the protein CASSNRDRGTDTQYF.